This entry features one T cell receptor (beta chain) sequence. Antigen: not known. This sample is drawn from a study of T-cell memory formation after mild COVID-19. TCRdb processed the 5' RACE reads anew with MiXCR; each CDR3 protein has one entry. The sample yields some 320,000 distinct CDR3 sequences, roughly an eighth seen once. Study-wide findings and caveats: The authors left the SARS-CoV-2 specificity of second-wave clones peaking on day 37 unconfirmed.

The junction had 5 bases not matched to a gene; V was cut back by 10 bases and J by 4 bases. Germline V gene sequence: CDR1 SNHLY, CDR2 FYNNEI. The CDR3 has 12 residues. Sequencing input: PBMCs or a T cell subset sorted from them (not recorded which). The J gene is TRBJ1-1, the V gene TRBV2, with 8 bases identical to TRBD1. This clonotype originated in a man in his late teens or twenties who had mild COVID-19 (a few samples of this study predate the infection). Cell type and time point are not known. CDR3 DNA sequence: TGTGCCAAGAAGGGACAGGCCACTGAAGCTTTCTTT. As protein: CAKKGQATEAFF.